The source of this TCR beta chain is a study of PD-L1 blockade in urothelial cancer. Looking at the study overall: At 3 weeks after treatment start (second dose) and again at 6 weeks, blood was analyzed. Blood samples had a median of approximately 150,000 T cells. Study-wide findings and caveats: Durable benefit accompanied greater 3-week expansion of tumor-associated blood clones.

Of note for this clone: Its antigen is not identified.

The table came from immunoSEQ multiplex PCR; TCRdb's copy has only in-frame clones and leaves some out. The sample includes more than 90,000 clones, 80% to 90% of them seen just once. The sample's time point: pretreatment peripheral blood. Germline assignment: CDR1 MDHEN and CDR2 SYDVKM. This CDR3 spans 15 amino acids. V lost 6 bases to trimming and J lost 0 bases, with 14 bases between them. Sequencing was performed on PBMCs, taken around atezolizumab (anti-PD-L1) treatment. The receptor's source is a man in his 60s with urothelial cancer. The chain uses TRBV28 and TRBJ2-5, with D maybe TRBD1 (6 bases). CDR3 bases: TGTGCCAGCAGCTACTCACAGGGAAACCAAGAGACCCAGTACTTC. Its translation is CASSYSQGNQETQYF.